This TCR beta chain was found in a study of cytomegalovirus exposure and HLA in healthy donors. Some clones are missing from TCRdb's copy, which holds only in-frame ones; the method was immunoSEQ multiplex PCR. The table shows about 160,000 clones, with around 85% occurring only once. The CDR3 runs to 14 residues. Trimming removed 5 bases from V and 6 bases from J, with 14 bases in between. Germline CDR1 SGHTA, CDR2 FQGNSA. Concerning this clone itself: Its specificity is not known.

Study outcomes and limitations: Accounts indicate the classifier identified cytomegalovirus status with strong specificity and sensitivity. The study flagged some 170 TCR beta chains as cytomegalovirus-associated. Within the 130 or so validation repertoires, first-cohort TCR clusters tended to co-occur, according to a later analysis.

This TCR was recovered from a woman aged 25 to 39 in good health and CMV-seronegative. The chain links TRBV7-2 to TRBJ2-4, with D possibly TRBD1 on 6 matching bases. Sequencing was done on a sample of PBMCs. CDR3 sequence: CASSLQTGGNIQYF. The CDR3 nucleotides read TGTGCCAGCAGCCTCCAGACAGGAGGAAACATTCAGTACTTC.